This T cell receptor (beta chain) appears in the sequencing data of a study of T cell repertoires in cytomegalovirus infection (dated by TCRdb to between 2019 and 2020). A note on the overall study: The HLA type of each donor mattered for the analysis, because public TCR beta signatures pointed to carriage of CMV infection along with the matching HLA type.

For sequencing, an Illumina HiSeq 1500 was employed. Using fastp at Q25 and MiXCR, TCRdb reprocessed the public reads and kept productive beta chains. Each entry merges the rows of one CDR3 protein and shows their most common DNA and genes. Counted in this sample were around 170,000 distinct CDR3 sequences; under 20% of them appeared once. Jointly, the top ten make up about 19% of the sample. Points on this clonotype: This receptor's antigen is unknown. Base quality data are lacking; no much larger clone is found one base away.

The research as a whole found: The ex vivo response was dominated by HLA-C-restricted CMV-specific TCR beta clonotypes, and the single most frequent clonotype in two of eight donors was supplied by these HLA-C-restricted clonotypes. In both this cohort and an independent roughly 330-donor cohort, the cumulative frequency of public TCR beta family members distinguished carriers of CMV infection plus the relevant HLA type.

The sequence was collected from a human donor in good health (CMV status not recorded). Some clones in this sample may be carry-over from other donors' samples. The sequenced sample consisted of CD8+ T cells from PBMCs.

CDR3 loop: CASSYSSIRDLVDTQYF. The DNA sequence is TGTGCCAGCAGTTACTCGTCTATAAGGGATTTGGTAGATACGCAGTATTTT. This receptor chain uses TRBV6-2 or TRBV6-3 and TRBJ2-3; the D gene lacks a confident call. Measured from the cysteine to the phenylalanine, the CDR3 is 17 residues long. Only the CDR3 portion is preserved as DNA: 51 bases, with reading frame beginning at the first base. Trimming at the junction amounts to 0 bases on V and 5 bases on J, and the germline ends lie 18 bases apart. Looking up the germline V gene yields CDR1 MNHEY and CDR2 SVGEGT.